These 10 T cell receptor beta chains came from one sample sequenced in a study of blood T cell repertoires in COVID-19. Assay used: immunoSEQ multiplex PCR; TCRdb lists only in-frame clones, some missing. The data hold tens of thousands of clones, with roughly 80% observed a single time. The sequenced sample was peripheral blood. These receptor sequences come from a human donor in a cohort sampled during active COVID-19.

The CDR3 loop is CASSSSFWGGATEAFF. The CDR3 DNA is TGTGCCAGCAGCTCCAGCTTCTGGGGGGGGGCCACTGAAGCTTTCTTT. This chain joins TRBV7-9 and TRBJ1-1; perhaps TRBD1 as D (6 bases). CDR3 length: 16 amino acids. V lost 4 bases and J 4 bases, leaving 19 bases between the germline ends. Germline CDR1 reads SEHNR; CDR2 reads FQNEAQ (reference sequence).

V gene TRBV7-5 combines with J gene TRBJ2-3; the table's D call, TRBD2, was not checked against the DNA. TRBV7-5 is classified as a pseudogene. This CDR3 comprises 16 residues. The CDR3 region is CVRSPHPQWRMDTQYF. For the CDR3, the DNA is TGTGTCAGAAGCCCCCACCCTCAGTGGAGGATGGATACGCAGTATTTT.

The chain employs TRBV19 and TRBJ1-1; the D is unclear. In germline, CDR1 is LNHDA, CDR2 SQIVND (reference sequence). The CDR3 length is 15 residues. V lost 5 bases to trimming and J lost 1 base, with 14 bases between them. CDR3 sequence: CASSRGDVKNTEAFF. The CDR3 DNA is TGTGCCAGTAGTCGGGGAGACGTTAAGAACACTGAAGCTTTCTTT.

This clone was counted a single time. This chain's CDR3 is CASSLGTGGADEKLFF. CDR3 bases: TGTGCCAGCAGCTTAGGGACAGGGGGCGCTGATGAAAAACTGTTTTTT. The rearrangement links TRBV5-8 to TRBJ1-4; 12 bases are a match to TRBD1. J lost 6 bases, V lost 2 bases, and 5 bases had no gene match. CDR1 and CDR2 (germline): SGHTS, YDEGEE. The length of the CDR3 is 16 residues.

The rearrangement links TRBV27 to TRBJ2-3; 8 nucleotides line up with TRBD2. The V and J ends lost 3 bases and 2 bases, in that order; junction bases with no gene match: 22. The CDR3 has 21 residues. In germline, CDR1 is MNHEY, CDR2 SMNVEV (reference sequence). The DNA for the CDR3 is TGTGCCAGCAGTTTTATTGCTGCGGTTCGGGAGGGCAGGACCTACACAGATACGCAGTATTTT. Its protein product is CASSFIAAVREGRTYTDTQYF.

The chain is built from TRBV19 and TRBJ2-5; D may be TRBD2 (7 bases). Deletions cut 0 bases from V and 3 bases from J, with 17 bases between. Germline CDR1 reads LNHDA; CDR2 reads SQIVND (reference sequence). The CDR3 extends over 17 amino acids. The CDR3 region has the DNA TGTGCCAGTAGTATAGATCTAGGGGGACTATCAGAAGAGACCCAGTACTTC. This gives the protein CASSIDLGGLSEETQYF. Full variable domain (outside the CDR3, taken from reference TRBV19 and TRBJ2-5): DGGITQSPKYLFRKEGQNVTLSCEQNLNHDAMYWYRQDPGQGLRLIYYSQIVNDFQKGDIAEGYSVSREKKESFPLTVTSAQKNPTAFYLCASSIDLGGLSEETQYFGPGTRLLVL.

The rearrangement links TRBV4-1 to TRBJ1-1; D is unresolved. With 0 bases removed from V and 6 bases from J, the gap between germline ends came to 5 bases. This CDR3 has 12 amino acids. CDR1 and CDR2 (germline): MGHRA, YSYEKL. CDR3 nucleotides: TGCGCCAGCAGCCAAGATCCCGCTGAAGCTTTCTTT. Its protein product is CASSQDPAEAFF.

This rearrangement joins TRBV6-2 or TRBV6-3 to TRBJ1-1; D is perhaps TRBD1 (6 bases). The length of the CDR3 is 12 residues. CDR1 and CDR2 (germline): MNHEY, SVGEGT. Trimming removed 3 bases from V and 6 bases from J, with 8 bases in between. The CDR3 DNA reads TGTGCCAGCAGTTATGGGGGCTCTGAAGCTTTCTTT. Encoded protein: CASSYGGSEAFF.

The rearrangement uses TRBV2 and TRBJ2-6; 10 bases match TRBD2. The CDR3 length is 17 residues. Looked up from germline, CDR1 is SNHLY and CDR2 is FYNNEI. The V segment lost 5 bases and the J segment 9 bases; nucleotides outside the gene matches: 13. The DNA of the CDR3 is TGTGCCAGCAGTCCGCCTTTGCTAGCGGGAGATGGCAACGTCCTGACTTTC. This gives the protein CASSPPLLAGDGNVLTF. Using reference TRBV2 and TRBJ2-6 for the parts outside the CDR3, the full variable domain is EPEVTQTPSHQVTQMGQEVILRCVPISNHLYFYWYRQILGQKVEFLVSFYNNEISEKSEIFDDQFSVERPDGSNFTLKIRSTKLEDSAMYFCASSPPLLAGDGNVLTFGAGSRLTVL.

This clone appeared a single time. This chain links TRBV7-2 with TRBJ1-2; tentatively, D is TRBD1 (5 bases). The CDR3 spans 14 residues. V lost 2 bases to trimming and J lost 6 bases, with 13 bases between them. CDR1 SGHTA and CDR2 FQGNSA come from the germline V gene. The CDR3 reads CASSLFSVQDGYTF. CDR3 nucleotides: TGTGCCAGCAGCTTATTTTCGGTACAGGATGGCTACACCTTC.